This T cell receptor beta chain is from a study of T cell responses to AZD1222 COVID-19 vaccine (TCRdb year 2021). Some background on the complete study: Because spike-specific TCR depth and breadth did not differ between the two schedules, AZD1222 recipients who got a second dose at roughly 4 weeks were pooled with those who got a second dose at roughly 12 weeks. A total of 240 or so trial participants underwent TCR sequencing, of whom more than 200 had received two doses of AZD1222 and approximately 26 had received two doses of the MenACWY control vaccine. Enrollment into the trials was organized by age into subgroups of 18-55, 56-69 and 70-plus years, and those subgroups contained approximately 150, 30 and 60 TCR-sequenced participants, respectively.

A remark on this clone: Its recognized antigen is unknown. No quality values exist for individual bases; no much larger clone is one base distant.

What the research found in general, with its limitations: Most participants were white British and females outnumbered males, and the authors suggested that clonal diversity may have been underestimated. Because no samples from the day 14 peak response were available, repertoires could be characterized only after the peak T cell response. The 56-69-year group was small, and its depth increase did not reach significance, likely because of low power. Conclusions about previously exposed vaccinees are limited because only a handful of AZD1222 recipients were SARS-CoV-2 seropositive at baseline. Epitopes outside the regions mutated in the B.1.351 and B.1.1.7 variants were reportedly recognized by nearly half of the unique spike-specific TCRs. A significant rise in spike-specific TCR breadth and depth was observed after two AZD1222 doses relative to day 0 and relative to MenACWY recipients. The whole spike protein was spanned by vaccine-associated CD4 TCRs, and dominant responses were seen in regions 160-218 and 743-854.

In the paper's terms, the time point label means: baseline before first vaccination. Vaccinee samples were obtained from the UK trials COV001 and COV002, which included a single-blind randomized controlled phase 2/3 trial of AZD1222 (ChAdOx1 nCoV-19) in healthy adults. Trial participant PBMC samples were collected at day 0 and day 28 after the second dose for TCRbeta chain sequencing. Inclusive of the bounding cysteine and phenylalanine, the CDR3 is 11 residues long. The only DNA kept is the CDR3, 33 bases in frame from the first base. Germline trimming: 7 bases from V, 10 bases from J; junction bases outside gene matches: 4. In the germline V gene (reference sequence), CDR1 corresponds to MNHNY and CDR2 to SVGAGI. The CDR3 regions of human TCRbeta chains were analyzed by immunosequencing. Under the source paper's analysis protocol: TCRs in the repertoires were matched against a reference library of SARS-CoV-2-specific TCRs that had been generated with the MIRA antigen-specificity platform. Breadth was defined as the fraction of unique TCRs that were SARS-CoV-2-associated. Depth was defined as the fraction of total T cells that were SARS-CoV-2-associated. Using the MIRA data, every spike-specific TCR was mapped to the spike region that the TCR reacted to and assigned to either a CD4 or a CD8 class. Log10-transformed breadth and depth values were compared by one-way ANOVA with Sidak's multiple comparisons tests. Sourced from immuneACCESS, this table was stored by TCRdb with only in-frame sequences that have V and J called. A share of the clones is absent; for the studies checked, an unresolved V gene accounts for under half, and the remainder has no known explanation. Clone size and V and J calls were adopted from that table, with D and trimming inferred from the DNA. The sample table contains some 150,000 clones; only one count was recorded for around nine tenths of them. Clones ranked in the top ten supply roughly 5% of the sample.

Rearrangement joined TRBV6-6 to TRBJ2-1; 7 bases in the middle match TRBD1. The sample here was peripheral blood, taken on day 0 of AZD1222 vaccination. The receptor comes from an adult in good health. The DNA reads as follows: TGTGCCAGCAATACACAGGGGGAGCAGTTCTTC. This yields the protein CASNTQGEQFF.